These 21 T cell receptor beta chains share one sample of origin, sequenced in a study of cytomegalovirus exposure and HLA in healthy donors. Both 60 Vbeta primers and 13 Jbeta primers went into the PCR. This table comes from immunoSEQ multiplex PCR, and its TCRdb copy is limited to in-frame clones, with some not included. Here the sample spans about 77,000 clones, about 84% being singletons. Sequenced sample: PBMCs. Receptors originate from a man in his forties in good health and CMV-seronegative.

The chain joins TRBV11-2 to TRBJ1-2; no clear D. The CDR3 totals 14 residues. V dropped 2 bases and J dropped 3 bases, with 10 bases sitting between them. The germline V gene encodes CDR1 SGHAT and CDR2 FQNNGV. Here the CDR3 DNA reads TGTGCCAGCAGCTTACAGGAGGCGGACTATGGCTACACCTTC. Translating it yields CASSLQEADYGYTF.

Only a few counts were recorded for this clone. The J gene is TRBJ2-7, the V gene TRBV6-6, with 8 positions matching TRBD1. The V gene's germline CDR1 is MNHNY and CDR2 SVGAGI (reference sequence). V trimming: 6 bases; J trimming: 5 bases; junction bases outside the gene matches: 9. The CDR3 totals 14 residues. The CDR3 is CASRPDRAIHEQYF. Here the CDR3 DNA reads TGTGCCAGCAGACCGGACAGGGCGATCCACGAGCAGTACTTC.

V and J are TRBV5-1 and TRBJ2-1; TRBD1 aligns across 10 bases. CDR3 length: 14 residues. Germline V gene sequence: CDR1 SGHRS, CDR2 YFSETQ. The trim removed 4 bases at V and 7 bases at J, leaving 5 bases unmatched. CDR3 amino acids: CASSPEGQGNEQFF. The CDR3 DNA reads TGCGCCAGCAGCCCGGAGGGACAGGGGAATGAGCAGTTCTTC.

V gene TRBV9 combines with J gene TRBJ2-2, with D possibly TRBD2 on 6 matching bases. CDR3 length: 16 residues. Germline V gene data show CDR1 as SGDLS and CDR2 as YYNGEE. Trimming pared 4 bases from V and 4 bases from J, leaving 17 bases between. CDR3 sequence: CASSLAARLSTGELFF. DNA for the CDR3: TGTGCCAGCAGCTTAGCGGCCAGGTTGAGCACCGGGGAGCTGTTTTTT.

The CDR3 region is CASKLGAGQNTEAFF. The DNA for the CDR3 is TGTGCCAGCAAATTGGGAGCGGGGCAGAACACTGAAGCTTTCTTT. The chain combines TRBV11-3 with TRBJ1-1, with a tentative D call TRBD1 (5 bases). V gave up 7 bases and J gave up 1 base, with 16 bases separating them. The CDR3 sequence is 15 residues long. CDR1 SGHNT and CDR2 YENEEA come from the germline V gene.

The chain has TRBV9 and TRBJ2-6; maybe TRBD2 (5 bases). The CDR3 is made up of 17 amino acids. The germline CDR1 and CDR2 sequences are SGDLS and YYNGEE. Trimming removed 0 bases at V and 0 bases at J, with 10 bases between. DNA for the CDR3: TGTGCCAGCAGCGTAGAAGGACGGGGCTCTGGGGCCAACGTCCTGACTTTC. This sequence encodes CASSVEGRGSGANVLTF.

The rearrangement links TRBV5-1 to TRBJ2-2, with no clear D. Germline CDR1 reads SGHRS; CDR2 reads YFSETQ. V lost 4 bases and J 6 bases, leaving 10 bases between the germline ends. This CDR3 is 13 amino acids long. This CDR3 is CASSPTRPGELFF. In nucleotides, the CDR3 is TGCGCCAGCAGCCCTACTCGCCCCGGGGAGCTGTTTTTT. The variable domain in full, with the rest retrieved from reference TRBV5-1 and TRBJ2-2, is KAGVTQTPRYLIKTRGQQVTLSCSPISGHRSVSWYQQTPGQGLQFLFEYFSETQRNKGNFPGRFSGRQFSNSRSEMNVSTLELGDSALYLCASSPTRPGELFFGEGSRLTVL.

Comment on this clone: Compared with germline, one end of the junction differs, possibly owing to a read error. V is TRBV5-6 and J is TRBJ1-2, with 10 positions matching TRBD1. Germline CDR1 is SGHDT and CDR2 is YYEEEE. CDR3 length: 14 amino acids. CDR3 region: CASRNDRGPYGYPF. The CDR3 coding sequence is TGTGCCAGCAGGAACGACAGGGGGCCCTATGGCTACCCCTTC.

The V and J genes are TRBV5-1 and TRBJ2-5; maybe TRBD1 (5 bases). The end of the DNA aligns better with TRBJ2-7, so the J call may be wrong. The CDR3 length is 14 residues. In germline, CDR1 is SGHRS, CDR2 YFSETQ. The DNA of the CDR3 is TGCGCCAGCAGCTATCGACAGAGCTCCTACGAGCAGTACTTC. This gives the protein CASSYRQSSYEQYF.

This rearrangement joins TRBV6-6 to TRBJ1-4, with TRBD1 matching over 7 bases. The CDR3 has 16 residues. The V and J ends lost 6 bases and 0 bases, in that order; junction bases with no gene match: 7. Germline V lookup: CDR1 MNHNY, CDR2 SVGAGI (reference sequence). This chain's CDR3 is CASSYHRGTTNEKLFF. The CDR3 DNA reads TGTGCCAGCAGCTACCACAGGGGAACAACTAATGAAAAACTGTTTTTT.

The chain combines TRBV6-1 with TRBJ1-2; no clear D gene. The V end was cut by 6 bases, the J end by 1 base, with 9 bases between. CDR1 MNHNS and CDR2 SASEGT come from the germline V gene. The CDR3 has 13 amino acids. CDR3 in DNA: TGTGCCAGCAGCCGTACCAGTAACTATGGCTACACCTTC. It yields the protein CASSRTSNYGYTF.

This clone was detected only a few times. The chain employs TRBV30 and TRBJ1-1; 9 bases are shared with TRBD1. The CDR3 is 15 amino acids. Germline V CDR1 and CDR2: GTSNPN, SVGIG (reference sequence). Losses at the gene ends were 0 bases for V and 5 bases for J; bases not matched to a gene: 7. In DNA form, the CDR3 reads TGTGCCTGGAGTGTAAGGGGGACAGGGCGGACTGAAGCTTTCTTT. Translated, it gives CAWSVRGTGRTEAFF.

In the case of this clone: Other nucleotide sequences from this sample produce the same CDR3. CDR3 nucleotides: TGTGCCAGTAGTATATCTGGACAGTATGGCTACACCTTC. Protein sequence: CASSISGQYGYTF. The chain is built from TRBV19 and TRBJ1-2; D might be TRBD1 (6 bases). CDR1 and CDR2 (germline): LNHDA, SQIVND (reference sequence). This CDR3 region has 13 residues. Trimming pared 2 bases from V and 5 bases from J, leaving 9 bases between.

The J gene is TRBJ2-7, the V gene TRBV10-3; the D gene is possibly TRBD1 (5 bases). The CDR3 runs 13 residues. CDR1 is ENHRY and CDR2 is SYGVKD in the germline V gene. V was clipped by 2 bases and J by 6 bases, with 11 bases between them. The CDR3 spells CAISEGALCEQYF. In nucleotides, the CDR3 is TGTGCCATCAGTGAGGGGGCGCTATGCGAGCAGTACTTC.

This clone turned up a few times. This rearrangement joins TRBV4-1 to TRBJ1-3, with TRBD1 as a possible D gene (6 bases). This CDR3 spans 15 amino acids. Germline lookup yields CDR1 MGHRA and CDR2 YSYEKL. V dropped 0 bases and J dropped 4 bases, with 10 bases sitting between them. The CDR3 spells CASSQDQGPGNTIYF. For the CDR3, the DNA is TGCGCCAGCAGCCAAGATCAGGGGCCGGGAAACACCATATATTTT.

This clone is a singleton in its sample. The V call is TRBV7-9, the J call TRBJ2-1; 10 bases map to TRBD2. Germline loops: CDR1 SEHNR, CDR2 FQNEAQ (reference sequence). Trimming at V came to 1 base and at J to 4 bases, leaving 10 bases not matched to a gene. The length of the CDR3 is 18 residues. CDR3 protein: CASSLVYPNSGGYNEQFF. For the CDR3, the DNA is TGTGCCAGCAGCTTAGTGTATCCCAATAGCGGGGGGTACAATGAGCAGTTCTTC. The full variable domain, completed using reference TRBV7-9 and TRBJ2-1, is DTGVSQNPRHKITKRGQNVTFRCDPISEHNRLYWYRQTLGQGPEFLTYFQNEAQLEKSRLLSDRFSAERPKGSFSTLEIQRTEQGDSAMYLCASSLVYPNSGGYNEQFFGPGTRLTVL.

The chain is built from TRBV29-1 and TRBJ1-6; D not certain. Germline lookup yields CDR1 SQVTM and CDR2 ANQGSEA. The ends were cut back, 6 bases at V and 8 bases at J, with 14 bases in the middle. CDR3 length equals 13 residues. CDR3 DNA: TGCAGCGTAGCGCCCGACGGGGATTCACCCCTCCACTTT. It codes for CSVAPDGDSPLHF.

The CDR3 coding sequence is TGTGCCTGGAGTAGAACCGGGACAGGGAGGAGGGTAGGCTACACCTTC. It codes for CAWSRTGTGRRVGYTF. The chain is built from TRBV30 and TRBJ1-2, with TRBD1 matching 9 bases. The V gene's germline CDR1 is GTSNPN and CDR2 SVGIG (reference sequence). V was pared by 2 bases and J by 8 bases, with 15 bases of the junction left unmatched. The length of the CDR3 is 16 residues.

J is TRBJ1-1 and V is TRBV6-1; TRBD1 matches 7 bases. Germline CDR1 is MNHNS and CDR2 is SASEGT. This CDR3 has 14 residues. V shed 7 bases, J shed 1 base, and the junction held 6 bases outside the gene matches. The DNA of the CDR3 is TGTGCCAGCACCCTTCGACAGGGGAACACTGAAGCTTTCTTT. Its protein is CASTLRQGNTEAFF.

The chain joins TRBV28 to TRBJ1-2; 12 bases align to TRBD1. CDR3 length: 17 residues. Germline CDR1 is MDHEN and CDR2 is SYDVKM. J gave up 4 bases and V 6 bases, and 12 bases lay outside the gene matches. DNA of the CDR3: TGTGCCAGCAGATCACCCGGGACAGGGGGCTATGTCTATGGCTACACCTTC. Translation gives CASRSPGTGGYVYGYTF.

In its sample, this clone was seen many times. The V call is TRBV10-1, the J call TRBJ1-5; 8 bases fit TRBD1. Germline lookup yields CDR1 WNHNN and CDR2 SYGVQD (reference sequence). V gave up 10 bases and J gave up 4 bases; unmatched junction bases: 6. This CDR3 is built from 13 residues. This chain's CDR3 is CAIPQGGNQPQHF. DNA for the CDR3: TGCGCCATCCCACAGGGGGGGAATCAGCCCCAGCATTTT.